This T cell receptor beta chain was identified in a study of PD-1 blockade in classical Hodgkin lymphoma. For the study at large: Patients had nivolumab dosed at 3 mg/kg, delivered intravenously every 2 weeks.

Sequencing used immunoSEQ multiplex PCR; TCRdb keeps in-frame clones, though not all of them. The table lists more than 45,000 clones, about three quarters of them singletons, with roughly 9.6% in the top ten. In every patient, relapse followed autologous stem cell transplantation, while exposure to brentuximab vedotin differed. The study, taken as a whole, reports: The baseline diversity of complete responders showed similarity to that of newly diagnosed patients. Compared with baseline, CD4+ but not CD8+ TCR diversity had risen significantly by C4D1.

The table lists this clone with many counts. What it binds is not known. Trimming stripped 7 bases from V and 0 bases from J, with 16 bases between. The CDR3 runs 16 residues. Germline V gives CDR1 LNHDA, CDR2 SQIVND (reference sequence). The J gene is TRBJ1-3, the V gene TRBV19; D might be TRBD1 (5 bases). The TCR was taken from a human donor with classical Hodgkin lymphoma. This material consisted of peripheral blood mononuclear cells (PBMCs), taken at baseline. The CDR3 sequence is CASTREGAASGNTIYF. The CDR3 coding sequence is TGTGCCAGTACCCGAGAAGGGGCCGCCTCTGGAAACACCATATATTTT.